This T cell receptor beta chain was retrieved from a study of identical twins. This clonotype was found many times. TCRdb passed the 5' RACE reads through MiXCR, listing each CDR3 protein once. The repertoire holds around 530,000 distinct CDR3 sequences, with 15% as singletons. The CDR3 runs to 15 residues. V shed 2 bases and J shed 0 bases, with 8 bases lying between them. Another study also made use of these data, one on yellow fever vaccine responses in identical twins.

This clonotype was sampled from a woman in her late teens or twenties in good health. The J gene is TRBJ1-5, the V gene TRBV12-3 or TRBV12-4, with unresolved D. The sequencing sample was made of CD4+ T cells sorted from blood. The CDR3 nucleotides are TGTGCCAGCAGTTTACTGCAGATTAGCAATCAGCCCCAGCATTTT. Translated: CASSLLQISNQPQHF.